A single sample is the source of the 28 T cell receptor beta chains below, sequenced in a study of blood T cells in healthy people across ages. PCR was performed a second time for roughly 7 to 12 cycles using a sample-barcoded 5' primer and a J-beta primer mix. TCRdb processed the 5' RACE reads anew with MiXCR; each CDR3 protein has one entry. The sample contains around 620,000 distinct CDR3 sequences, approximately 25% of which appear only once. The sample taken for sequencing was blood. The receptors originated from a woman in her seventies in good health.

The V call is TRBV15, the J call TRBJ2-7; D gene ambiguous. V dropped 0 bases and J dropped 5 bases, with 11 bases sitting between them. Germline V lookup: CDR1 LNHNV, CDR2 YYDKDF (reference sequence). This CDR3 is 14 amino acids long. The chain's CDR3 is CATSREPQRDEQYF. CDR3 in DNA: TGTGCCACCAGCAGAGAACCGCAAAGGGACGAGCAGTACTTC.

This clonotype was seen only a few times. The V and J genes are TRBV5-1 and TRBJ2-7, with 8 bases identical to TRBD1. V was pared by 4 bases and J by 4 bases, with 7 bases of the junction left unmatched. The germline gives CDR1 SGHRS, CDR2 YFSETQ. The length of the CDR3 is 14 residues. The CDR3 sequence is CASSLTGEEYEQYF. The CDR3, as DNA: TGCGCCAGCAGCCTGACAGGGGAGGAATACGAGCAGTACTTC.

The rearrangement uses TRBV3-1 and TRBJ2-5, with 7 bases lining up with TRBD1. V lost 2 bases and J lost 5; bases outside the gene matches: 5. The CDR3 contains 14 residues. Germline CDR1 reads LGHDT; CDR2 reads YNNKEL (reference sequence). In nucleotides, the CDR3 is TGTGCCAGCAGCCAAAGTGGACAGGTGGAGACCCAGTACTTC. Its translation: CASSQSGQVETQYF.

The chain recombines TRBV7-2 with TRBJ1-5, with TRBD1 as a possible D gene (6 bases). This CDR3 has 13 residues. The germline gives CDR1 SGHTA, CDR2 FQGNSA. V lost 5 bases and J 6 bases, leaving 11 bases between the germline ends. The chain's CDR3 is CASSRTGSQPQHF. The CDR3 DNA follows: TGTGCCAGCAGCCGAACAGGGAGTCAGCCCCAGCATTTT.

V usage is TRBV14 and J usage is TRBJ2-1, with D unclear. The germline V gene encodes CDR1 SGHDN and CDR2 FVKESK. V lost 4 bases to trimming and J lost 1 base, with 11 bases between them. The CDR3 is made up of 15 amino acids. The CDR3 nucleotides read TGTGCCAGCAGCCGCGAACAATCTTCCTACAATGAGCAGTTCTTC. It encodes CASSREQSSYNEQFF.

This clonotype has just a few counts. The chain couples TRBV9 to TRBJ2-7; no reliable D call. CDR1 SGDLS and CDR2 YYNGEE come from the germline V gene. CDR3 length equals 13 residues. V lost 2 bases to trimming and J lost 4 bases, with 10 bases between them. CDR3 in amino acids: CASSVHDGYEQYF. The DNA of the CDR3 is TGTGCCAGCAGCGTTCATGACGGGTACGAGCAGTACTTC.

The chain employs TRBV7-9 and TRBJ1-2; no definite D call. CDR1 and CDR2 (germline): SEHNR, FQNEAQ (reference sequence). The CDR3 runs 15 residues. V dropped 2 bases and J dropped 6 bases, with 16 bases sitting between them. The CDR3 region has the DNA TGTGCCAGCAGCTTAAATAGTAATACGAATAATGGCTACACCTTC. This encodes CASSLNSNTNNGYTF.

The V gene is TRBV5-4, the J gene TRBJ2-3; 8 bases align to TRBD1. The CDR3 spans 14 residues. Germline CDR1 reads SGHNT; CDR2 reads YYREEE (reference sequence). With V trimmed by 4 bases and J by 2 bases, 3 bases remained unmatched. The CDR3 DNA sequence: TGTGCCAGCAGCGGACAGGGAGTCACAGATACGCAGTATTTT. Translated: CASSGQGVTDTQYF.

The chain uses TRBV3-1 and TRBJ1-5, with a weak D call TRBD1 (5 bases). V was pared by 1 base and J by 6 bases, with 10 bases between. The CDR3 is 14 amino acids. CDR1 and CDR2 (germline): LGHDT, YNNKEL (reference sequence). The CDR3 DNA sequence: TGTGCCAGCAGCCAAGCCCTGAGGGGTCAGCCCCAGCATTTT. This translates into CASSQALRGQPQHF.

Comment on this clonotype: A junction end diverges from the germline sequence, so it may reflect a read error. This sequence joins TRBV5-1 and TRBJ1-5, with 7 bases identical to TRBD1. CDR3 length equals 16 residues. The germline CDR1 and CDR2 sequences are SGHRS and YFSETQ. This CDR3 reads CASSLGPRGNNRPQHF. Here the CDR3 DNA reads TGCGCCAGCAGCTTGGGGCCCAGGGGGAACAATCGGCCCCAGCATTTT.

V gene TRBV29-1 combines with J gene TRBJ2-3; TRBD2 aligns across 7 bases. This CDR3 has 13 amino acids. V lost 7 bases and J lost 0; bases outside the gene matches: 4. Germline-derived CDR1 and CDR2 are SQVTM and ANQGSEA. CDR3 sequence reads: CSDSGGSTDTQYF. DNA of the CDR3: TGCAGCGATTCCGGGGGGAGCACAGATACGCAGTATTTT.

The chain couples TRBV7-2 to TRBJ2-1; D gene ambiguous. From germline, CDR1 is SGHTA and CDR2 FQGNSA. There are 11 residues in the CDR3. Trimming removed 5 bases at V and 5 bases at J, with 4 bases between. The CDR3 loop is CASSIHNEQFF. Written as DNA, the CDR3 is TGTGCCAGCAGCATTCACAATGAGCAGTTCTTC.

This clonotype was counted between two and nine times. The rearrangement links TRBV11-2 to TRBJ2-1, with 8 bases that match TRBD1. With 3 bases clipped from V and 8 bases from J, the junction kept 6 bases outside the gene matches. The CDR3 has 14 amino acids. Germline values: CDR1 SGHAT, CDR2 FQNNGV. The CDR3 sequence: CASSFRQGADEQFF. CDR3 sequence (DNA): TGTGCCAGCAGCTTTAGGCAGGGGGCCGATGAGCAGTTCTTC.

The J gene is TRBJ1-3, the V gene TRBV20-1, with a possible D match to TRBD1 (5 bases). Germline CDR1 is DFQATT and CDR2 is SNEGSKA (reference sequence). V was pared by 3 bases and J by 0 bases, with 12 bases between. CDR3 length equals 15 residues. The CDR3 reads CSARPGRISGNTIYF. CDR3 coding DNA: TGCAGTGCTAGGCCGGGACGGATCTCTGGAAACACCATATATTTT.

Only a few counts were recorded for this clonotype. The rearrangement links TRBV15 to TRBJ1-2; 7 bases are a match to TRBD1. Germline-derived CDR1 and CDR2 are LNHNV and YYDKDF (reference sequence). This CDR3 comprises 15 residues. With V trimmed by 1 base and J by 8 bases, 10 bases remained unmatched. The CDR3 protein is CATSRAGGMEGGYTF. CDR3 nucleotides: TGTGCCACCAGCAGAGCAGGGGGTATGGAGGGAGGCTACACCTTC.

The rearrangement joins TRBV28 to TRBJ1-5; a weak D match, TRBD1 (5 bases). Trimming took 3 bases from V and 7 from J, leaving 10 bases between them. The CDR3 consists of 13 residues. In germline, CDR1 is MDHEN, CDR2 SYDVKM. CDR3 sequence (DNA): TGTGCCAGCAGTTTGAAGGGACTACAGCCCCAGCATTTT. Amino acids: CASSLKGLQPQHF.

This clonotype came up a few times. This rearrangement joins TRBV20-1 to TRBJ1-1; D ambiguous. The CDR3 sequence is 16 residues long. Germline CDR1 is DFQATT and CDR2 is SNEGSKA (reference sequence). V dropped 1 base and J dropped 0 bases, with 15 bases sitting between them. CDR3 sequence: CSARARTLTMNTEAFF. In DNA form, the CDR3 reads TGCAGTGCTAGAGCCAGGACGTTAACCATGAACACTGAAGCTTTCTTT.

The V and J genes are TRBV7-3 and TRBJ2-5; D is uncertain. CDR1 and CDR2 from the germline V gene are SGHTA and FQGTGA. Between the trimmed V and J ends, which lost 5 bases and 0 bases, there was a span of 7 bases. The CDR3 runs 13 residues. The CDR3 spells CASSPPNQETQYF. CDR3 coding DNA: TGTGCCAGCAGCCCGCCCAACCAAGAGACCCAGTACTTC.

This chain uses TRBV6-7 with TRBJ1-5; the match to TRBD1 covers 7 bases. TRBV6-7 is an ORF, and what it does is uncertain. The V and J ends lost 0 bases and 4 bases, in that order; junction bases with no gene match: 9. This CDR3 is built from 17 residues. The CDR3 DNA reads TGTGCCAGCAGTTACTCAGACCGACCGACAGGGAATCAGCCCCAGCATTTT. Its protein product is CASSYSDRPTGNQPQHF.

Worth noting for this clonotype: Germline and junction disagree at one end, which may indicate a read error. This chain uses TRBV10-3 with TRBJ1-5; possibly TRBD1 for D (6 bases). This CDR3 has 15 amino acids. The germline V gene has CDR1 ENHRY and CDR2 SYGVKD. CDR3 sequence: CSILGALCSNQPQHF. CDR3 DNA sequence: TGTTCCATCTTGGGGGCACTGTGTAGCAATCAGCCCCAGCATTTT.

The chain couples TRBV12-3 or TRBV12-4 to TRBJ2-7; 9 nucleotides align to TRBD1. This CDR3 region has 13 residues. J gave up 1 base and V 6 bases, and 1 base lay outside the gene matches. CDR3 loop: CASRTGGSYEQYF. CDR3 bases: TGTGCCAGCAGGACAGGGGGTTCCTACGAGCAGTACTTC.

The rearrangement joins TRBV7-8 to TRBJ1-1; weak D call: TRBD1 (5 bases). In germline, CDR1 is SGHVS, CDR2 FQNEAQ. Trimming cost V 6 bases and J 2 bases, with 10 bases left between them. The CDR3 covers 13 residues. The CDR3 here is CASRPRVNTEAFF. The CDR3 DNA sequence: TGTGCCAGCAGACCCAGGGTAAACACTGAAGCTTTCTTT.

This clonotype was seen a few times. The V gene is TRBV20-1, the J gene TRBJ2-7; 9 nucleotides align to TRBD1. The CDR3 has 14 amino acids. V gave up 3 bases and J gave up 2 bases; unmatched junction bases: 5. CDR1 DFQATT and CDR2 SNEGSKA come from the germline V gene (reference sequence). In DNA, the CDR3 is TGCAGTGCTAGCCTCGGGACAGGGCCCTACGAGCAGTACTTC. Translating gives CSASLGTGPYEQYF.

CDR3 sequence: CASSFRQGFEAFF. The CDR3 DNA follows: TGTGCCAGCAGTTTCCGACAGGGGTTTGAAGCTTTCTTT. The V and J genes are TRBV12-3 or TRBV12-4 and TRBJ1-1; 8 bases agree with TRBD1. V was pared by 3 bases and J by 7 bases, with 4 bases of the junction left unmatched. The CDR3 extends over 13 amino acids.

This clonotype was seen more than once but under ten times. This chain uses TRBV5-1 with TRBJ2-1; 7 bases fit TRBD1. The CDR3 totals 17 residues. Germline CDR1 SGHRS, CDR2 YFSETQ. V lost 2 bases, J lost 0 bases, and 8 bases stayed unmatched. CDR3 sequence: CASSFLAGTVSYNEQFF. DNA for the CDR3: TGCGCCAGCAGCTTTCTCGCCGGGACAGTCTCCTACAATGAGCAGTTCTTC.

The CDR3 DNA is TGCAGTGCTAGCTCGGCAGGGACCCCAACTAATGAAAAACTGTTTTTT. This sequence encodes CSASSAGTPTNEKLFF. The V gene is TRBV20-1, the J gene TRBJ1-4, with a weak D call TRBD1 (5 bases). Germline lookup yields CDR1 DFQATT and CDR2 SNEGSKA (reference sequence). This CDR3 is built from 16 residues. V lost 3 bases to trimming and J lost 0 bases, with 14 bases between them.

This clonotype was detected once. The chain carries TRBV11-2 and TRBJ2-1; TRBD2 aligns across 12 bases. Losses at the gene ends were 1 base for V and 0 bases for J; bases not matched to a gene: 13. The germline gives CDR1 SGHAT, CDR2 FQNNGV. The CDR3 totals 21 residues. The CDR3 DNA reads TGTGCCAGCAGCTTAGTGGGCCTAGCGGGGGGGCTCAGAAGCTCCTACAATGAGCAGTTCTTC. It translates to CASSLVGLAGGLRSSYNEQFF.

CDR3 coding DNA: TGTGCCAGCAGTTTCGGCGGCAGTGAGCAGTTCTTC. Its protein is CASSFGGSEQFF. The V and J genes are TRBV27 and TRBJ2-1, with D unresolved. CDR3 length: 12 amino acids. Germline V gives CDR1 MNHEY, CDR2 SMNVEV (reference sequence). Trimming removed 3 bases at V and 9 bases at J, with 9 bases between.